A selection of T cell receptor beta chains follows, all from one sample in a study of blood T cell repertoires in COVID-19. Generated by immunoSEQ multiplex PCR, the TCRdb table keeps only in-frame clones and is missing some. This table holds 95,000 to 100,000 clones, roughly 85% found once. The source material was peripheral blood. All receptors come from a woman between 65 and 79 years old with active or convalescent COVID-19. The conserved cysteine and the conserved F or W are not part of the CDR3 here.

cdr3_length,v_call,j_call,cdr3_aa
13,TRBV28,TRBJ2-7,ASRSSGRAAYEQY
12,TRBV15,TRBJ2-3,ATSRGSNTDTQY
11,TRBV21-1,TRBJ1-1,ASSKHRGVGAF
12,TRBV5-1,TRBJ2-4,ASSLGGDGNIQY
14,TRBV23-1,TRBJ1-4,ASSQCLGRRGKKLF
12,TRBV2,TRBJ1-4,ASRRTGLNEKLF
14,TRBV6-2/TRBV6-3,TRBJ2-3,ASSSPLARGLYTQY
17,TRBV14,TRBJ2-1,ASSQARQTILSSYNEQF
11,TRBV9,TRBJ2-1,ASSVQVLDEQF
13,TRBV10-3,TRBJ1-2,AISELQGAYYGYT
11,TRBV12-3/TRBV12-4,TRBJ2-2,ASSLGGPGELF
13,TRBV7-2,TRBJ2-2,ASSSRDFGTGELF
13,TRBV5-6,TRBJ2-1,ASQSGGLTYNEQF
14,TRBV4-3,TRBJ2-3,ASSQDWRLAGDTQY
12,TRBV2,TRBJ1-3,ASRSAGAGNTIY
12,TRBV28,TRBJ1-5,ASSLETGYQPQH
14,TRBV5-1,TRBJ2-2,ASSLEWGQGTGELF
13,TRBV28,TRBJ2-2,ASSFGAGNTGELF
9,TRBV30,TRBJ1-1,AIGHHTEAF
12,TRBV10-3,TRBJ1-1,AISEFGQGSEAF
15,TRBV5-6,TRBJ2-1,ASSTRMGLAGYNEQF
9,TRBV6-5,TRBJ1-2,ASSHNYGYT
12,TRBV6-5,TRBJ2-7,ASSADRSSYEQY
13,TRBV3-1/TRBV3-2,TRBJ2-7,ASSHWGLDNYEQY
16,TRBV24-1,TRBJ1-2,ATRMAGGYRERNYGYT
10,TRBV12-3/TRBV12-4,TRBJ1-2,ASSLGGNGYT
11,TRBV5-1,TRBJ1-6,ASATRSNSPLH
11,TRBV6-5,TRBJ1-4,ASSRGKAEKLF
13,TRBV7-2,TRBJ1-1,ASSLTPTGGLEAF
12,TRBV10-3,TRBJ2-1,AISDTGGYNEQF
12,TRBV25-1,TRBJ2-2,ASSGGEGTGELF
12,TRBV4-3,TRBJ1-1,ASSQESVNTEAF